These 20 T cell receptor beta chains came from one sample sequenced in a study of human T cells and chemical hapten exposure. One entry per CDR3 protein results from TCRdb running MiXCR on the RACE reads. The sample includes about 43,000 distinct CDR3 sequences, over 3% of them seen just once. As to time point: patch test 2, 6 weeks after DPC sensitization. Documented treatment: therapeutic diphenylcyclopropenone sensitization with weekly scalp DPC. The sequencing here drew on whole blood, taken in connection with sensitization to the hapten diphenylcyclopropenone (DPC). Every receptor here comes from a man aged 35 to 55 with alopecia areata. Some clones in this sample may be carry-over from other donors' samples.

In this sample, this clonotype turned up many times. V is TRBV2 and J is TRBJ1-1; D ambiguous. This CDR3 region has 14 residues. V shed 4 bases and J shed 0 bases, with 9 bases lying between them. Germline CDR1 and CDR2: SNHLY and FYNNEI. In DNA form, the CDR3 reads TGTGCCAGCAGTGGGTGGGCGATGAACACTGAAGCTTTCTTT. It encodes CASSGWAMNTEAFF. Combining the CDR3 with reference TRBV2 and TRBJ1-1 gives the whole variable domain EPEVTQTPSHQVTQMGQEVILRCVPISNHLYFYWYRQILGQKVEFLVSFYNNEISEKSEIFDDQFSVERPDGSNFTLKIRSTKLEDSAMYFCASSGWAMNTEAFFGQGTRLTVV.

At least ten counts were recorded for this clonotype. The CDR3 reads CASSYGNGRLNTGELFF. CDR3 nucleotide sequence: TGTGCCAGCAGTTACGGCAACGGACGGCTGAACACCGGGGAGCTGTTTTTT. The chain links TRBV6-2 or TRBV6-3 to TRBJ2-2; D is unresolved. Germline-derived CDR1 and CDR2 are MNHEY and SVGEGT. Trimming cost V 2 bases and J 1 base, with 14 bases left between them. The CDR3 runs to 17 residues.

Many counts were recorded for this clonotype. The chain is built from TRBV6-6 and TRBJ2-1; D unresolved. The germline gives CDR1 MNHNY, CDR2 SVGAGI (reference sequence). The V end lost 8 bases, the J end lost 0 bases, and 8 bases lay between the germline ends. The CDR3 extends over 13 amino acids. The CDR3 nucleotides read TGTGCCAGCTGGCAATCCTCCTACAATGAGCAGTTCTTC. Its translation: CASWQSSYNEQFF.

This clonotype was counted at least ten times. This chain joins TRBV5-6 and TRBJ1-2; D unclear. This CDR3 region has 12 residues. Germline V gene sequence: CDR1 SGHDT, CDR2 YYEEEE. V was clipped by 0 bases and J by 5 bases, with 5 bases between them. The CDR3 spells CASSLDSYGYTF. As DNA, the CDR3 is TGTGCCAGCAGCTTGGACAGTTATGGCTACACCTTC.

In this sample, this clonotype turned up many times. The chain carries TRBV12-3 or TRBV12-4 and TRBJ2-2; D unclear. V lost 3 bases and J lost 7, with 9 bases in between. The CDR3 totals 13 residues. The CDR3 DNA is TGTGCCAGCAGTTTGAGTACTGGCGGGGAGCTGTTTTTT. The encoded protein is CASSLSTGGELFF.

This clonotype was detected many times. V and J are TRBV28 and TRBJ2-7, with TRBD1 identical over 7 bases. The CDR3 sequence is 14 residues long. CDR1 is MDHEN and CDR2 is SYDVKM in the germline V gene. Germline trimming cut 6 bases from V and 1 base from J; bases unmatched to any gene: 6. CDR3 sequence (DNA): TGTGCCAGCAGCCCGACAGGGACATCCTACGAGCAGTACTTC. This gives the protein CASSPTGTSYEQYF.

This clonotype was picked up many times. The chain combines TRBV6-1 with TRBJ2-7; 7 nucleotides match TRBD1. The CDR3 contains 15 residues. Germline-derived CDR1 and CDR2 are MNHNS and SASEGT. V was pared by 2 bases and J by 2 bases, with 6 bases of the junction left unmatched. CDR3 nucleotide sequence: TGTGCCAGCAGTGAAATTGGGACAGCAGCCTACGAGCAGTACTTC. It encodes CASSEIGTAAYEQYF.

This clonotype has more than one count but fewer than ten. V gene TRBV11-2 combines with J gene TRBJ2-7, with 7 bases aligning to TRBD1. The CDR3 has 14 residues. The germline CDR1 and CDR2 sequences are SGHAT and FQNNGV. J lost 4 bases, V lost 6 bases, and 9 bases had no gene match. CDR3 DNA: TGTGCCAGCAGATCTGACAGGGATGCATACGAGCAGTACTTC. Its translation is CASRSDRDAYEQYF.

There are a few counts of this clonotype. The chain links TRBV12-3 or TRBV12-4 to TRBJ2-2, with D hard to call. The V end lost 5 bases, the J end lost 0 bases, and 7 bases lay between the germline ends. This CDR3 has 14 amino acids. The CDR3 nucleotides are TGTGCCAGCAGTCCCCAGGCGAACACCGGGGAGCTGTTTTTT. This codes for CASSPQANTGELFF.

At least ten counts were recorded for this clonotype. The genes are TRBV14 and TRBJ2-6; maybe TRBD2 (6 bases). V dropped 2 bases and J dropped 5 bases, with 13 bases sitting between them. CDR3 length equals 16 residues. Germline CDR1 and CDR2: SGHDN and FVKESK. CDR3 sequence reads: CASSQLMEGRANVLTF. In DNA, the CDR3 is TGTGCCAGCAGCCAACTAATGGAGGGTAGGGCCAACGTCCTGACTTTC. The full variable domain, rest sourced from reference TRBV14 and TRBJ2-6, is EAGVTQFPSHSVIEKGQTVTLRCDPISGHDNLYWYRRVMGKEIKFLLHFVKESKQDESGMPNNRFLAERTGGTYSTLKVQPAELEDSGVYFCASSQLMEGRANVLTFGAGSRLTVL.

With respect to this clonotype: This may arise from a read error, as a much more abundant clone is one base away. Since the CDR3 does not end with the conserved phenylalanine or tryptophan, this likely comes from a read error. This chain's CDR3 is CASQGDYGYTY. The CDR3 DNA follows: TGTGCCAGCCAGGGGGACTATGGCTACACCTAC. The chain recombines TRBV12-3 or TRBV12-4 with TRBJ1-2; 7 bases fit TRBD1. V lost 8 bases and J lost 3; bases outside the gene matches: 0. This CDR3 spans 11 amino acids.

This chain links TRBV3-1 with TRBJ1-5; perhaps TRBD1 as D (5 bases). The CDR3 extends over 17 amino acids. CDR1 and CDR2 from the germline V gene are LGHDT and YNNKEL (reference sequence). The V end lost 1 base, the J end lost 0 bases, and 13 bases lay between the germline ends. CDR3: CASSQGRRGSSNQPQHF. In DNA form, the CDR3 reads TGTGCCAGCAGCCAAGGGCGGCGGGGCAGTAGCAATCAGCCCCAGCATTTT.

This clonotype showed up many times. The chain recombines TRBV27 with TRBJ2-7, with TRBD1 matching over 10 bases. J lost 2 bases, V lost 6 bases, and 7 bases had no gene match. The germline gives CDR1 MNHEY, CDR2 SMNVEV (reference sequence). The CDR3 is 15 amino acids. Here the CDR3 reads CASRRGTGDTYEQYF. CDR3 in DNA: TGTGCCAGCAGAAGAGGGACAGGGGACACCTACGAGCAGTACTTC.

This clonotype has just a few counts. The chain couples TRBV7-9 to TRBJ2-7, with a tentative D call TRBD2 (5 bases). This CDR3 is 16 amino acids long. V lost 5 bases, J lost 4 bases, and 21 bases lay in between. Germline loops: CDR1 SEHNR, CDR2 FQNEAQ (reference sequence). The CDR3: CASSPRGNGIKYEQYF. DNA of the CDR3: TGTGCCAGCAGCCCCCGAGGGAATGGGATTAAGTACGAGCAGTACTTC.

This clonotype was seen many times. CDR3 in DNA: TGTGCCAGCGGCGGGACAGCGAACACTGAAGCTTTCTTT. It encodes CASGGTANTEAFF. The chain joins TRBV3-1 to TRBJ1-1; 7 bases align to TRBD1. Per the germline V gene, CDR1 is LGHDT and CDR2 is YNNKEL (reference sequence). Trimming took 8 bases from V and 1 from J; bases not matched to a gene: 4. CDR3 length equals 13 residues.

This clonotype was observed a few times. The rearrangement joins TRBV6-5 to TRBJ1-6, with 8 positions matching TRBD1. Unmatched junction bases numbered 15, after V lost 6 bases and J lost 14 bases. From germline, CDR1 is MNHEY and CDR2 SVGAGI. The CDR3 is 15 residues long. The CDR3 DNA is TGTGCCAGCAGCTCCGGGACAGGACGGGTAGCAGCCCTCCACTTT. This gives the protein CASSSGTGRVAALHF.

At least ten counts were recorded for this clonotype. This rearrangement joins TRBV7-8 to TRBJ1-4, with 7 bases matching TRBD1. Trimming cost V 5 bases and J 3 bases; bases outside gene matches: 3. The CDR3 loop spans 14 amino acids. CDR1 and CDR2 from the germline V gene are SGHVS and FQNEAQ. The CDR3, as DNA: TGTGCCAGCAGCGAGGGGGCTGCTAATGAAAAACTGTTTTTT. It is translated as CASSEGAANEKLFF.

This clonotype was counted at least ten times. DNA of the CDR3: TGTGCCAGCAGTACTAACCCCGGGACTGAAGCTTTCTTT. It yields the protein CASSTNPGTEAFF. J is TRBJ1-1 and V is TRBV28; D is undetermined. The CDR3 is 13 residues long. Trimming removed 5 bases at V and 5 bases at J, with 12 bases between. Germline values: CDR1 MDHEN, CDR2 SYDVKM.

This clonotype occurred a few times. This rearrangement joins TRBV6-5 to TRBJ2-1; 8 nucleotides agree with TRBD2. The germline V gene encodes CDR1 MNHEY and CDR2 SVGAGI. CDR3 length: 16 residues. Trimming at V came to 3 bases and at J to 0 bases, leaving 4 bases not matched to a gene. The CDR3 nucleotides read TGTGCCAGCAGTTATAGCGGGATGAGCTCCTACAATGAGCAGTTCTTC. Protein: CASSYSGMSSYNEQFF.

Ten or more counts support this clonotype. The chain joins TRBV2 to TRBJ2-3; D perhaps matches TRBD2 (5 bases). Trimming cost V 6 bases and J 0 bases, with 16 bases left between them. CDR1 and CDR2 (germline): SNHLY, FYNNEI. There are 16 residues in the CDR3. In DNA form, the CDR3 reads TGTGCCAGCAGGGGAAGAGGGAGTCCTAGCACAGATACGCAGTATTTT. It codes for CASRGRGSPSTDTQYF.